This record looks at one TCR beta chain sequence and its context. The antigen is not known. Between the trimmed V and J ends, which lost 11 bases and 6 bases, there was a span of 17 bases. The V gene's germline CDR1 is MNHEY and CDR2 SMNVEV (reference sequence). The CDR3 runs 13 residues. Regarding time point: newly diagnosed GD, antithyroid drugs for less than 3 months. PBMC RNA was the source of the TCR library. Relying on iRepertoire HTBI primers and Arm-PCR of CDR3 regions, the team built TCR beta libraries. TCRdb fed the multiplex PCR reads into MiXCR, producing one record per CDR3 protein. The sample has about 430,000 distinct CDR3 sequences, about 15% seen once. This record belongs to a study of regulatory T cells in long-lasting Graves disease. Whole-study results and caveats: Accuracy was possibly reduced by small sample size.

These records were also assigned to another study, of T cells in Graves' hyperthyroidism and ophthalmopathy.

The receptor comes from a woman in her thirties or forties with Graves disease. V usage is TRBV27 and J usage is TRBJ2-1; a possible D gene is TRBD1 (6 bases). Source: peripheral blood mononuclear cells (PBMCs), taken at new diagnosis, from a patient treated with antithyroid drugs. The CDR3 protein is CASRTAGINEQFF. CDR3 sequence (DNA): TGTGCCTCCAGGACAGCCGGGATCAATGAGCAGTTCTTC.